The 12 T cell receptor beta chains given below trace back to one sample, sequenced in a study of blood T cell repertoires in COVID-19. The data were produced by immunoSEQ multiplex PCR, yet TCRdb's version contains in-frame clones alone and is incomplete. Of about 300,000 clones in the sample, approximately 81% were seen once. Sequenced sample: PBMCs or T cells enriched from blood (not recorded which). These receptors all stem from a woman under 40 who had been exposed to COVID-19.

The genes are TRBV28 and TRBJ1-5; D gene ambiguous. The germline V and J ends were trimmed by 5 bases and 5 bases, with 19 bases remaining between them. The CDR3 runs 16 residues. Germline V gives CDR1 MDHEN, CDR2 SYDVKM. The CDR3 DNA is TGTGCCAGCAGTCCTTATCCCCCCCCGGTTGATCAGCCCCAGCATTTT. It is translated as CASSPYPPPVDQPQHF. The whole variable domain, remainder taken from reference TRBV28 and TRBJ1-5, is DVKVTQSSRYLVKRTGEKVFLECVQDMDHENMFWYRQDPGLGLRLIYFSYDVKMKEKGDIPEGYSVSREKKERFSLILESASTNQTSMYLCASSPYPPPVDQPQHFGDGTRLSIL.

The J gene is TRBJ1-4, the V gene TRBV27, with a weak D call TRBD1 (6 bases). The CDR3 covers 14 residues. Germline loops: CDR1 MNHEY, CDR2 SMNVEV (reference sequence). V was trimmed by 5 bases and J by 7 bases, leaving 14 bases between them. DNA of the CDR3: TGTGCCAGCAGTCCCTCGACAGGAATTGAAAAACTGTTTTTT. This codes for CASSPSTGIEKLFF.

The V gene is TRBV6-2 or TRBV6-3, the J gene TRBJ2-2, with D maybe TRBD2 (6 bases). Trimming removed 2 bases at V and 6 bases at J, with 7 bases between. The CDR3 spans 13 residues. Germline values: CDR1 MNHEY, CDR2 SVGEGT. The CDR3 loop reads CASSYPSAGELFF. The CDR3 coding sequence is TGTGCCAGCAGTTACCCTAGCGCCGGGGAGCTGTTTTTT.

The V call is TRBV2, the J call TRBJ1-2, with TRBD1 matching 7 bases. Looked up from germline, CDR1 is SNHLY and CDR2 is FYNNEI. J was trimmed by 3 bases and V by 3 bases; bases with no gene match: 1. This CDR3 has 13 amino acids. The CDR3 loop is CASSEDRYYGYTF. For the CDR3, the DNA is TGTGCCAGCAGTGAGGACAGGTACTATGGCTACACCTTC.

CDR3 amino acids: CAISEGTVDNEQFF. CDR3 nucleotides: TGTGCCATCAGTGAGGGGACAGTAGACAATGAGCAGTTCTTC. The rearrangement links TRBV10-3 to TRBJ2-1; 7 nucleotides line up with TRBD1. The V segment lost 2 bases and the J segment 5 bases; nucleotides outside the gene matches: 3. This CDR3 is 14 amino acids long. Germline V gene data show CDR1 as ENHRY and CDR2 as SYGVKD.

This clone was detected only once. This chain links TRBV5-1 with TRBJ2-1; D is possibly TRBD1 (6 bases). This CDR3 contains 14 residues. Germline assignment: CDR1 SGHRS and CDR2 YFSETQ. V gave up 0 bases and J gave up 6 bases, with 10 bases separating them. The CDR3 loop is CASSLVLGANEQFF. The DNA of the CDR3 is TGCGCCAGCAGCTTGGTCTTGGGGGCCAATGAGCAGTTCTTC.

The chain links TRBV9 to TRBJ2-5; 12 nucleotides match TRBD2. The CDR3 has 19 residues. J gave up 1 base and V 2 bases, and 12 bases lay outside the gene matches. Germline loops: CDR1 SGDLS, CDR2 YYNGEE. The CDR3 coding sequence is TGTGCCAGCAGCGTGGGACTAGCGGGTTCCAATTTTGCCCAAGAGACCCAGTACTTC. As protein: CASSVGLAGSNFAQETQYF.

The chain couples TRBV4-2 to TRBJ2-7, with 7 bases fitting TRBD1. V was clipped by 1 base and J by 3 bases; unmatched bases: 6. In germline, CDR1 is LGHNA, CDR2 YNFKEQ. This CDR3 has 15 residues. The CDR3 region has the DNA TGTGCCAGCAGCCAAGCAGAGACAGGGCACTACGAGCAGTACTTC. Amino acid sequence: CASSQAETGHYEQYF.

The V gene is TRBV28, the J gene TRBJ2-7, with D possibly being TRBD1 (6 bases). The V end lost 2 bases, the J end lost 6 bases, and 20 bases lay between the germline ends. CDR1 is MDHEN and CDR2 is SYDVKM in the germline V gene. There are 16 residues in the CDR3. The CDR3 is CASSLRRVQGASEQYF. CDR3 nucleotides: TGTGCCAGCAGTTTACGCCGGGTACAGGGTGCGAGCGAGCAGTACTTC.

The chain recombines TRBV19 with TRBJ2-1; no reliable D call. With 4 bases removed from V and 0 bases from J, the gap between germline ends came to 16 bases. The CDR3 loop spans 17 amino acids. The V gene's germline CDR1 is LNHDA and CDR2 SQIVND (reference sequence). CDR3 region: CASSTIIRGGSYNEQFF. CDR3 DNA: TGTGCCAGTAGTACCATAATAAGAGGTGGCTCCTACAATGAGCAGTTCTTC.

The chain couples TRBV15 to TRBJ1-3; D may be TRBD1 (5 bases). This CDR3 spans 16 amino acids. Germline V lookup: CDR1 LNHNV, CDR2 YYDKDF (reference sequence). The V gene lost 0 bases and the J gene lost 2 bases, with 11 bases spanning the gap. CDR3 in amino acids: CATSRDGGTAGNTIYF. CDR3 sequence (DNA): TGTGCCACCAGCAGAGATGGGGGGACTGCTGGAAACACCATATATTTT.

This rearrangement joins TRBV4-3 to TRBJ2-5; 8 bases line up with TRBD1. The CDR3 is made up of 16 amino acids. With 0 bases clipped from V and 3 bases from J, the junction kept 6 bases outside the gene matches. The germline V gene encodes CDR1 LGHNA and CDR2 YSLEER. CDR3 sequence: CASSQDTGTGEETQYF. In nucleotides, the CDR3 is TGCGCCAGCAGCCAAGATACCGGGACAGGAGAAGAGACCCAGTACTTC.